The 5 T cell receptor beta chains reported below all come from one sample, sequenced in a study of beta chain features in type 1 diabetes. TCRB transcripts that were expressed got sequenced, as all of the isolated RNA had been reverse transcribed. TCRdb keeps only in-frame clones here, not all; method: immunoSEQ multiplex PCR. The sample carries fewer than 900,000 clones, about a sixth recorded once. The source material was naive CD4+ T cells from blood. These receptors all come from a woman in her late teens or twenties in good health.

This clone was seen a few times. The sample has other DNA sequences that encode this CDR3 too. The genes are TRBV7-9 and TRBJ2-7; 7 nucleotides match TRBD2. CDR3 length equals 14 residues. Per the germline V gene, CDR1 is SEHNR and CDR2 is FQNEAQ (reference sequence). J gave up 1 base and V 0 bases, and 0 bases lay outside the gene matches. For the CDR3, the DNA is TGTGCCAGCAGCTTAGCGGGAGGGTCCTACGAGCAGTACTTC. Amino acids: CASSLAGGSYEQYF.

This clone was seen a few times. The rearrangement joins TRBV6-6 to TRBJ2-1; perhaps TRBD2 as D (5 bases). This CDR3 has 15 amino acids. The ends were cut back, 5 bases at V and 4 bases at J, with 15 bases in the middle. Per germline, CDR1 MNHNY and CDR2 SVGAGI (reference sequence). CDR3 bases: TGTGCCAGCAGTCGGGGTCCCCAAATATACAATGAGCAGTTCTTC. As protein: CASSRGPQIYNEQFF.

J is TRBJ2-7 and V is TRBV6-5, with 14 bases identical to TRBD2. V lost 2 bases to trimming and J lost 6 bases; unmatched junction nucleotides: 6. The CDR3 has 16 residues. CDR1 and CDR2 from the germline V gene are MNHEY and SVGAGI. The CDR3 is CASSYSVGTSGSEQYF. The CDR3 region has the DNA TGTGCCAGCAGTTACAGCGTGGGGACTAGCGGGAGCGAGCAGTACTTC.

This chain joins TRBV7-6 and TRBJ2-7, with D perhaps TRBD1 (6 bases). Trimming took off 3 bases at V and 4 bases at J, with 13 bases between the two ends. This CDR3 comprises 14 residues. In germline, CDR1 is SGHVS, CDR2 FNYEAQ. Here the CDR3 reads CASSFLQGSYEQYF. CDR3 sequence (DNA): TGTGCCAGCAGCTTTCTCCAGGGGTCATACGAGCAGTACTTC.

The chain joins TRBV7-3 to TRBJ2-1; 14 nucleotides agree with TRBD2. The CDR3 spans 15 residues. The germline gives CDR1 SGHTA, CDR2 FQGTGA. J was trimmed by 8 bases and V by 5 bases; bases with no gene match: 5. The CDR3 coding sequence is TGTGCCAGCAGCCCGGGGACTAGCGGGAGCGATGAGCAGTTCTTC. Its protein product is CASSPGTSGSDEQFF.